Listed below are T cell receptor beta chains from one sample, sequenced in a study of blood T cell repertoires in COVID-19. Repertoires were generated with immunoSEQ multiplex PCR, while TCRdb's copy carries only in-frame clones and drops some. This sample carries hundreds of thousands of clones, around 86% of them seen once, and the ten largest clones take 1.4%. Material: peripheral blood. Receptor source: a woman in her 30s with active or convalescent COVID-19. Both conserved end residues are part of each CDR3. Fields, in order: clone size, D gene, CDR3 length, V gene, J gene, CDR3 protein, CDR3 DNA. A D gene is named only where the DNA matches it firmly. A clone size is listed for some rows: how often the clone was seen (once, few, many), or a class if it is expanded.

size: -; D: -; length: 14; V: TRBV30; J: TRBJ1-1; CDR3: CAWARRLLNTEAFF; DNA: TGTGCCTGGGCCCGACGACTCTTGAACACTGAAGCTTTCTTT
size: -; D: TRBD2; length: 15; V: TRBV13; J: TRBJ2-5; CDR3: CASSLKAGVPETQYF; DNA: TGTGCCAGCAGCTTAAAGGCGGGAGTCCCAGAGACCCAGTACTTC
size: -; D: TRBD1; length: 15; V: TRBV14; J: TRBJ1-2; CDR3: CASSHRQGGDYGYTF; DNA: TGTGCCAGCAGCCATAGACAGGGAGGCGACTATGGCTACACCTTC
size: few; D: TRBD2; length: 16; V: TRBV18; J: TRBJ2-1; CDR3: CASSPPGLAGGNEQFF; DNA: TGTGCCAGCTCACCCCCGGGACTAGCGGGAGGCAATGAGCAGTTCTTC
size: once; D: -; length: 16; V: TRBV27; J: TRBJ2-3; CDR3: CASSLSWAGSTDTQYF; DNA: TGTGCCAGCAGTTTATCGTGGGCAGGAAGCACAGATACGCAGTATTTT
size: -; D: -; length: 16; V: TRBV10-3; J: TRBJ2-7; CDR3: CAIGRGLLINSYEQYF; DNA: TGTGCCATAGGAAGGGGACTCCTGATAAACTCCTACGAGCAGTACTTC
size: -; D: -; length: 15; V: TRBV4-1; J: TRBJ2-7; CDR3: CASSQGTPISYEQYF; DNA: TGCGCCAGCAGCCAAGGGACACCTATCTCCTACGAGCAGTACTTC
size: -; D: TRBD1; length: 14; V: TRBV18; J: TRBJ1-1; CDR3: CASSKGAIPAEAFF; DNA: TGTGCCAGCTCGAAGGGGGCAATCCCCGCTGAAGCTTTCTTT
size: -; D: -; length: 12; V: TRBV2; J: TRBJ2-1; CDR3: CASEPGLNEQFF; DNA: TGTGCCAGCGAACCGGGACTCAATGAGCAGTTCTTC
size: -; D: TRBD1; length: 14; V: TRBV29-1; J: TRBJ1-4; CDR3: CSVGDRGLYEKLFF; DNA: TGCAGCGTTGGGGACAGGGGATTGTACGAAAAACTGTTTTTT
size: -; D: -; length: 15; V: TRBV19; J: TRBJ1-2; CDR3: CASSIDSAGFYGYTF; DNA: TGTGCCAGTAGTATAGATTCGGCAGGCTTCTATGGCTACACCTTC
size: -; D: TRBD2; length: 17; V: TRBV6-6; J: TRBJ2-1; CDR3: CASSRNTLAGGYNEQFF; DNA: TGTGCCAGCAGTCGTAACACACTAGCGGGAGGATACAATGAGCAGTTCTTC
size: -; D: -; length: 12; V: TRBV7-2; J: TRBJ2-7; CDR3: CASSLVRGEQYF; DNA: TGTGCCAGCAGCTTAGTTCGGGGCGAGCAGTACTTC
size: -; D: TRBD2; length: 13; V: TRBV5-1; J: TRBJ2-7; CDR3: CASSLNAGGEQYF; DNA: TGCGCCAGCAGCTTGAATGCGGGAGGCGAGCAGTACTTC
size: -; D: TRBD2; length: 14; V: TRBV7-9; J: TRBJ2-1; CDR3: CASSDGLAGRFQFF; DNA: TGTGCCAGCAGCGACGGACTAGCGGGCCGTTTCCAGTTCTTC
size: few; D: -; length: 13; V: TRBV2; J: TRBJ1-1; CDR3: CASSERERTEAFF; DNA: TGTGCCAGCAGTGAGCGGGAGAGGACTGAAGCTTTCTTT
size: -; D: -; length: 13; V: TRBV25-1; J: TRBJ1-2; CDR3: CATNSGMGYGYTF; DNA: TGTGCCACCAACTCAGGGATGGGCTATGGCTACACCTTC
size: once; D: -; length: 14; V: TRBV5-4; J: TRBJ2-1; CDR3: CASSLVGSSDEQFF; DNA: TGTGCCAGCAGCTTGGTGGGCAGCTCCGATGAGCAGTTCTTC
size: -; D: -; length: 14; V: TRBV11-3; J: TRBJ2-5; CDR3: CASSQGRAQETQYF; DNA: TGTGCCAGCAGTCAGGGGCGGGCTCAAGAGACCCAGTACTTC
size: -; D: TRBD2; length: 14; V: TRBV23-1; J: TRBJ2-5; CDR3: CASSQSLAQETQYF; DNA: TGCGCCAGCAGTCAATCACTAGCGCAAGAGACCCAGTACTTC
size: -; D: TRBD1; length: 15; V: TRBV5-1; J: TRBJ2-3; CDR3: CASRNLQGSTDTQYF; DNA: TGCGCCAGCAGGAACCTACAGGGGAGCACAGATACGCAGTATTTT
size: -; D: -; length: 15; V: TRBV2; J: TRBJ2-3; CDR3: CASSRDKAKTDTQYF; DNA: TGTGCCAGCAGCCGGGACAAAGCGAAGACAGATACGCAGTATTTT
size: -; D: -; length: 14; V: TRBV18; J: TRBJ1-2; CDR3: CASSPETESYGYTF; DNA: TGTGCCAGCTCACCTGAGACAGAAAGCTATGGCTACACCTTC
size: -; D: -; length: 20; V: TRBV5-1; J: TRBJ2-6; CDR3: CASSPGLGERGVSGANVLTF; DNA: TGCGCCAGCAGTCCGGGACTGGGTGAGAGGGGCGTATCCGGGGCCAACGTCCTGACTTTC